The entry that follows covers one T cell receptor beta chain sequence. The source of the sample is a study of cytomegalovirus exposure and HLA in healthy donors. The primer mix had 60 Vbeta and 13 Jbeta primers. The table came from immunoSEQ multiplex PCR; TCRdb's copy has only in-frame clones and leaves some out. Found here are roughly 99,000 clones, 81% of them singletons; the top ten hold about 2.3%. The CDR3 length is 15 residues. The V end was cut by 1 base, the J end by 3 bases, with 13 bases between. The germline V gene encodes CDR1 KGHSH and CDR2 LQKENI. The V call is TRBV18, the J call TRBJ2-7, with TRBD1 as a possible D gene (6 bases). This TCR was sampled from a man younger than 40 in good health and CMV-seronegative. Sequences were obtained from PBMCs. CDR3 region: CASSPLGTGLYEQYF. CDR3 DNA sequence: TGTGCCAGCTCACCACTGGGTACAGGGCTCTACGAGCAGTACTTC.